A single sample gave rise to the 22 T cell receptor beta chains below, sequenced in a study of blood T cell repertoires in COVID-19. Data came from immunoSEQ multiplex PCR; TCRdb stores just in-frame clones and leaves some out. This sample carries 40,000 or so clones, around 86% of them seen once, and the ten largest clones take under 25%. The sequenced sample was peripheral blood. All receptors derive from a man aged 45-60 years with active COVID-19.

The chain recombines TRBV5-6 with TRBJ1-1; D is unclear. The CDR3 contains 15 residues. Germline CDR1 reads SGHDT; CDR2 reads YYEEEE. The ends were cut back, 2 bases at V and 1 base at J, with 12 bases in the middle. The CDR3 reads CASSFRGSANTEAFF. CDR3 sequence (DNA): TGTGCCAGCAGCTTCCGAGGATCGGCGAACACTGAAGCTTTCTTT.

The chain carries TRBV2 and TRBJ2-1; 11 bases map to TRBD2. Per germline, CDR1 SNHLY and CDR2 FYNNEI. V shed 5 bases and J 6 bases; nucleotides not matched to a gene: 6. There are 15 residues in the CDR3. The chain's CDR3 is CASSTGTSGVNEQFF. The CDR3 DNA is TGTGCCAGCAGTACCGGGACTAGCGGCGTCAATGAGCAGTTCTTC. Full variable domain (remainder filled in from reference TRBV2 and TRBJ2-1): EPEVTQTPSHQVTQMGQEVILRCVPISNHLYFYWYRQILGQKVEFLVSFYNNEISEKSEIFDDQFSVERPDGSNFTLKIRSTKLEDSAMYFCASSTGTSGVNEQFFGPGTRLTVL.

The V call is TRBV7-7, the J call TRBJ1-1; D gene unclear. Looked up from germline, CDR1 is SSHAT and CDR2 is FNYEAQ (reference sequence). This CDR3 is built from 13 residues. V gave up 3 bases and J gave up 1 base, with 6 bases separating them. CDR3 region: CASSLGWNTEAFF. In DNA, the CDR3 is TGTGCCAGCAGCTTGGGCTGGAACACTGAAGCTTTCTTT.

The chain carries TRBV14 and TRBJ2-1, with 8 bases lining up with TRBD2. The germline V gene has CDR1 SGHDN and CDR2 FVKESK. V lost 1 base, J lost 13 bases, and 3 bases stayed unmatched. The CDR3 contains 12 residues. The chain's CDR3 is CASSQGGLVQFF. The CDR3 DNA reads as TGTGCCAGCAGCCAAGGGGGACTAGTTCAGTTCTTC.

V usage is TRBV19 and J usage is TRBJ1-1; D gene unclear. The V and J ends lost 3 bases and 2 bases respectively, with 7 bases between them. The CDR3 loop spans 13 amino acids. Germline V gives CDR1 LNHDA, CDR2 SQIVND (reference sequence). CDR3 DNA: TGTGCCAGTAGTATTAATAGCAACACTGAAGCTTTCTTT. Protein: CASSINSNTEAFF. Complete variable domain (other parts from reference TRBV19 and TRBJ1-1): DGGITQSPKYLFRKEGQNVTLSCEQNLNHDAMYWYRQDPGQGLRLIYYSQIVNDFQKGDIAEGYSVSREKKESFPLTVTSAQKNPTAFYLCASSINSNTEAFFGQGTRLTVV.

The V gene is TRBV6-5, the J gene TRBJ2-7; the D gene is possibly TRBD1 (5 bases). The germline CDR1 and CDR2 sequences are MNHEY and SVGAGI. This CDR3 has 11 residues. The V end was cut by 2 bases, the J end by 6 bases, with 5 bases between. The chain's CDR3 is CASSYQGEQYF. Written as DNA, the CDR3 is TGTGCCAGCAGTTACCAGGGCGAGCAGTACTTC.

This chain connects TRBV9 to TRBJ2-3; the match to TRBD2 covers 7 bases. V dropped 0 bases and J dropped 2; count of bases not matched to a gene: 6. Germline CDR1 and CDR2: SGDLS and YYNGEE. The CDR3 runs to 16 residues. The CDR3 bases are TGTGCCAGCAGCGTAGGGAGCGGGGTTCCCACAGATACGCAGTATTTT. It encodes CASSVGSGVPTDTQYF.

The J gene is TRBJ2-5, the V gene TRBV5-1; weak D call: TRBD2 (5 bases). The CDR3 has 16 residues. V lost 2 bases and J 2 bases, leaving 16 bases between the germline ends. Germline V gene sequence: CDR1 SGHRS, CDR2 YFSETQ. For the CDR3, the DNA is TGCGCCAGCAGCTTTAAAACATTTAGCGTTCAAGAGACCCAGTACTTC. The encoded protein is CASSFKTFSVQETQYF. The whole variable domain, filled in from reference TRBV5-1 and TRBJ2-5, reads KAGVTQTPRYLIKTRGQQVTLSCSPISGHRSVSWYQQTPGQGLQFLFEYFSETQRNKGNFPGRFSGRQFSNSRSEMNVSTLELGDSALYLCASSFKTFSVQETQYFGPGTRLLVL.

CDR3 loop: CSAMTGNTIYF. CDR3 in DNA: TGCAGTGCTATGACAGGAAACACCATATATTTT. The genes are TRBV20-1 and TRBJ1-3, with no clear D. CDR1 is DFQATT, CDR2 SNEGSKA, per germline (reference sequence). The CDR3 sequence is 11 residues long. Between the trimmed V and J ends, which lost 4 bases and 4 bases, there was a span of 5 bases.

The chain employs TRBV6-5 and TRBJ2-1; 9 bases match TRBD2. V was clipped by 3 bases and J by 5 bases; unmatched bases: 5. This CDR3 is built from 15 residues. Germline lookup yields CDR1 MNHEY and CDR2 SVGAGI. Here the CDR3 DNA reads TGTGCCAGCAGTTATAGGGCTAGCGGGGACAATGAGCAGTTCTTC. Translated, it gives CASSYRASGDNEQFF.

This sequence joins TRBV5-1 and TRBJ2-7, with 9 positions matching TRBD1. V was clipped by 3 bases and J by 1 base; unmatched bases: 5. This CDR3 has 15 residues. Germline V CDR1 and CDR2: SGHRS, YFSETQ. Here the CDR3 DNA reads TGCGCCAGCAGCTGGGCCGGGACAGGGTCCTACGAGCAGTACTTC. Protein: CASSWAGTGSYEQYF.

This clone was recorded a few times. The chain links TRBV19 to TRBJ2-1; perhaps TRBD2 as D (5 bases). CDR1 is LNHDA, CDR2 SQIVND, per germline (reference sequence). V dropped 0 bases and J dropped 8 bases, with 14 bases sitting between them. The CDR3 runs to 15 residues. The CDR3 loop reads CASSIEDGGRDEQFF. CDR3 coding DNA: TGTGCCAGTAGTATAGAGGACGGAGGTAGGGATGAGCAGTTCTTC.

The chain is built from TRBV2 and TRBJ2-7, with a possible D match to TRBD2 (6 bases). CDR3 length: 14 amino acids. The V and J ends lost 3 bases and 11 bases respectively, with 20 bases between them. Germline V gene sequence: CDR1 SNHLY, CDR2 FYNNEI. The CDR3 sequence: CASSDLRTGGDEYF. CDR3 nucleotide sequence: TGTGCCAGCAGTGATCTACGGACCGGCGGGGACGAGTACTTC.

This chain connects TRBV7-7 to TRBJ2-7; 7 bases agree with TRBD2. Trimming took 6 bases from V and 3 from J; bases not matched to a gene: 8. Germline V gene data show CDR1 as SSHAT and CDR2 as FNYEAQ (reference sequence). The CDR3 runs 14 residues. CDR3 sequence reads: CASSPSSGGYEQYF. As DNA, the CDR3 is TGTGCCAGCAGTCCGAGCTCGGGGGGCTACGAGCAGTACTTC.

The chain couples TRBV7-6 to TRBJ1-2, with a tentative D call TRBD1 (5 bases). The V gene's germline CDR1 is SGHVS and CDR2 FNYEAQ. The CDR3 is made up of 16 amino acids. Trimming left V 1 base short and J 4 bases short, with 16 bases between. Written as DNA, the CDR3 is TGTGCCAGCAGCTTAGGGGGCGTGGGTTCCCGCTATGGCTACACCTTC. It yields the protein CASSLGGVGSRYGYTF.

The genes are TRBV3-1 (or the pseudogene TRBV3-2) and TRBJ2-5; 9 bases map to TRBD2. The CDR3 contains 14 residues. Germline trimming cut 4 bases from V and 1 base from J; bases unmatched to any gene: 1. In germline, CDR1 is LGHDT, CDR2 YNNKEL (reference sequence). The CDR3 sequence is CASSPSGIQETQYF. CDR3 DNA: TGTGCCAGCAGCCCTAGCGGGATCCAAGAGACCCAGTACTTC.

V and J are TRBV6-4 and TRBJ2-1, with TRBD2 as a possible D gene (5 bases). The germline V gene encodes CDR1 MRHNA and CDR2 SNTAGT. V lost 0 bases and J lost 6, with 12 bases in between. The CDR3 runs 15 residues. Here the CDR3 DNA reads TGTGCCAGCAGTGACTCGACGGTAGGGAGCAATGAGCAGTTCTTC. Translation gives CASSDSTVGSNEQFF.

The V call is TRBV6-2 or TRBV6-3, the J call TRBJ1-6, with D hard to call. The CDR3 length is 14 residues. Germline CDR1 reads MNHEY; CDR2 reads SVGEGT. V lost 4 bases and J lost 7, with 11 bases in between. CDR3 DNA sequence: TGTGCCAGCAGTTCGCCCGGGTTGAATTCACCCCTCCACTTT. Its translation: CASSSPGLNSPLHF.

This sequence joins TRBV4-1 and TRBJ2-3; 15 bases fit TRBD2. The V and J ends lost 5 bases and 2 bases, in that order; junction bases with no gene match: 8. The CDR3 contains 18 residues. Germline V gene lookup returns CDR1 MGHRA and CDR2 YSYEKL. The CDR3, as DNA: TGCGCCAGCAGCACCCCCCGGACTAGCGGGAGGGACACAGATACGCAGTATTTT. It is translated as CASSTPRTSGRDTDTQYF.

This CDR3 reads CASSGSRDLKSSYNEQFF. In DNA, the CDR3 is TGCGCCAGCAGTGGTAGCCGGGACTTAAAGAGCTCCTACAATGAGCAGTTCTTC. V and J are TRBV10-1 and TRBJ2-1; possible D gene TRBD2, 6 bases. Trimming pared 4 bases from V and 0 bases from J, leaving 19 bases between. Germline V lookup: CDR1 WNHNN, CDR2 SYGVQD (reference sequence). This CDR3 region has 18 residues.

The rearrangement links TRBV28 to TRBJ2-7, with D maybe TRBD1 (6 bases). Germline CDR1 is MDHEN and CDR2 is SYDVKM. V lost 7 bases to trimming and J lost 3 bases, with 10 bases between them. This CDR3 is built from 12 residues. CDR3 amino acids: CASTTQGYEQYF. CDR3 bases: TGTGCCAGCACTACACAGGGCTACGAGCAGTACTTC.

The rearrangement links TRBV27 to TRBJ2-7; TRBD1 agrees at 10 bases. The CDR3 length is 13 residues. The germline V gene has CDR1 MNHEY and CDR2 SMNVEV (reference sequence). V shed 5 bases, J shed 6 bases, and the junction held 4 bases outside the gene matches. Written as DNA, the CDR3 is TGTGCCAGCAGTAAATGGACAGGGGGCGAGCAGTACTTC. As protein: CASSKWTGGEQYF.